Following are 27 T cell receptor beta chains from one sample sequenced in a study of post-analysis software for immune sequencing data. The study, taken as a whole, reports: Patients used five TRBV segments, including TRBV5-6, TRBV5-1 and TRBV20-1, more often than controls.

Their antigens are not known. Unique molecular identifiers tagged the TCR beta cDNA libraries. TCRdb passed the PCR reads through MiXCR, listing each CDR3 protein once. The sample has 750,000 to 950,000 distinct CDR3 sequences, 53% seen once. The source material was blood. All receptors come from a girl between 10 and 17 years old with multiple sclerosis.

Notes on this clonotype: The junction departs from the called germline gene at one end, perhaps through a read error. The rearrangement links TRBV7-4 to TRBJ2-1; 12 bases are shared with TRBD2. There are 17 residues in the CDR3. From germline, CDR1 is SGHVT and CDR2 SQSDAQ. The CDR3 bases are TGTGCCAGCAGTTGTGGGACTAGCGGGTTATCCTACAATGAGCAGTTCTTT. Its protein is CASSCGTSGLSYNEQFF.

The chain links TRBV4-2 to TRBJ2-5, with 7 positions matching TRBD1. The CDR3 has 14 residues. Germline CDR1 reads LGHNA; CDR2 reads YNFKEQ. With 1 base clipped from V and 2 bases from J, the junction kept 1 base outside the gene matches. CDR3 sequence (DNA): TGTGCCAGCAGCCAAGCACAGGGGCAAGAGACCCAGTACTTC. Translation: CASSQAQGQETQYF.

The sample holds a few counts of this clonotype. The chain uses TRBV29-1 and TRBJ2-7; no reliable D call. From germline, CDR1 is SQVTM and CDR2 ANQGSEA. This CDR3 comprises 12 residues. The V gene lost 6 bases and the J gene lost 3 bases, with 12 bases spanning the gap. CDR3 bases: TGCAGCGTCATGGGCAACGACTACGAGCAGTACTTC. It yields the protein CSVMGNDYEQYF.

The V and J genes are TRBV6-6 and TRBJ2-7; D might be TRBD1 (8 bases). The germline V gene has CDR1 MNHNY and CDR2 SVGAGI (reference sequence). Deletions cut 2 bases from V and 4 bases from J, with 15 bases between. This CDR3 spans 15 amino acids. The CDR3 is CASSYRDRREYEQYF. The CDR3 DNA sequence: TGTGCCAGCAGTTACAGGGACAGGCGGGAGTACGAGCAGTACTTC.

The chain links TRBV6-6 to TRBJ2-3; 9 bases line up with TRBD2. Per germline, CDR1 MNHNY and CDR2 SVGAGI (reference sequence). CDR3 length: 17 amino acids. The ends lost 0 bases at V and 2 bases at J; junction bases unmatched: 6. CDR3 amino acids: CASSYSSSGSVTDTQYF. The CDR3 DNA reads as TGTGCCAGCAGTTACTCGAGTAGCGGGAGTGTCACAGATACGCAGTATTTT.

The chain joins TRBV7-9 to TRBJ1-2; D is perhaps TRBD1 (5 bases). Germline lookup yields CDR1 SEHNR and CDR2 FQNEAQ (reference sequence). Trimming shortened V by 4 bases and J by 8 bases, and 17 bases separated the two germline ends. The CDR3 is made up of 14 amino acids. CDR3 nucleotide sequence: TGTGCCAGCAGCTGGTTACAGGCCCCCTTGGGCTACACCTTC. This encodes CASSWLQAPLGYTF. The full variable domain, rest sourced from reference TRBV7-9 and TRBJ1-2, is DTGVSQNPRHKITKRGQNVTFRCDPISEHNRLYWYRQTLGQGPEFLTYFQNEAQLEKSRLLSDRFSAERPKGSFSTLEIQRTEQGDSAMYLCASSWLQAPLGYTFGSGTRLTVV.

This clonotype appeared a single time. The rearrangement links TRBV5-1 to TRBJ2-7; 7 bases match TRBD1. Germline V gene sequence: CDR1 SGHRS, CDR2 YFSETQ. The CDR3 spans 12 residues. The J segment lost 6 bases and the V segment lost 8 bases, leaving 8 bases of the junction unmatched. CDR3 sequence (DNA): TGCGCCAGTGAAACAGGGGACACCGAGCAGTACTTC. Translation gives CASETGDTEQYF.

The chain uses TRBV18 and TRBJ1-1, with 9 bases that match TRBD1. Germline V gene lookup returns CDR1 KGHSH and CDR2 LQKENI. This CDR3 comprises 13 residues. The J segment lost 6 bases and the V segment lost 3 bases, leaving 2 bases of the junction unmatched. CDR3 in amino acids: CASSPYRGPEAFF. CDR3 nucleotide sequence: TGTGCCAGCTCACCGTACAGGGGGCCTGAAGCTTTCTTT.

This chain's CDR3 is CASSNPGSTDTQYF. The CDR3 DNA reads as TGTGCCAGCAGCAATCCAGGAAGCACAGATACGCAGTATTTT. V usage is TRBV4-2 and J usage is TRBJ2-3; D remains ambiguous. This CDR3 has 14 residues. Germline CDR1 reads LGHNA; CDR2 reads YNFKEQ. V was shortened by 5 bases and J by 0 bases, with 9 bases between the two germline ends.

This clonotype was recorded only once. The J gene is TRBJ1-1, the V gene TRBV29-1; D gene unclear. The V gene's germline CDR1 is SQVTM and CDR2 ANQGSEA. The CDR3 length is 15 residues. The V end lost 4 bases, the J end lost 1 base, and 16 bases lay between the germline ends. The CDR3 DNA sequence: TGCAGCGTTGTTCACCTGAGGGCGCAGAACACTGAAGCTTTCTTT. Protein product: CSVVHLRAQNTEAFF. Based on the CDR3 plus reference TRBV29-1 and TRBJ1-1, the full variable domain is SAVISQKPSRDICQRGTSLTIQCQVDSQVTMMFWYRQQPGQSLTLIATANQGSEATYESGFVIDKFPISRPNLTFSTLTVSNMSPEDSSIYLCSVVHLRAQNTEAFFGQGTRLTVV.

On this clonotype itself: One base away lies a much larger clone, so this may be a sequencing read error. The chain joins TRBV6-1 to TRBJ2-5, with 8 nucleotides matching TRBD2. This CDR3 region has 15 residues. Germline loops: CDR1 MNHNS, CDR2 SASEGT. The J segment lost 11 bases and the V segment lost 2 bases, leaving 13 bases of the junction unmatched. The CDR3 coding sequence is TGTGCCAGCAGTGAAACCAGCGGGAGCCACAATGAGCAGTACTTC. This encodes CASSETSGSHNEQYF.

The chain joins TRBV12-3 or TRBV12-4 to TRBJ2-4, with 10 bases lining up with TRBD1. Trimming cost V 5 bases and J 13 bases; bases outside gene matches: 11. This CDR3 is built from 14 residues. The CDR3 DNA reads TGTGCCAGCAGTACCACCGGGACAGGGGCGAAGCAGTACTTC. Protein sequence: CASSTTGTGAKQYF.

The table lists this clonotype with a few counts. V and J are TRBV5-1 and TRBJ2-3; no firm D call. Germline V CDR1 and CDR2: SGHRS, YFSETQ. Trimming took 5 bases from V and 3 from J, leaving 7 bases between them. The CDR3 covers 12 residues. The CDR3 sequence: CASRTRTDTQYF. In DNA form, the CDR3 reads TGCGCCAGCAGAACCCGGACAGATACGCAGTATTTT.

This clonotype was recorded a few times. The rearrangement joins TRBV10-1 to TRBJ2-7, with 9 bases identical to TRBD2. V was pared by 2 bases and J by 9 bases, with 8 bases of the junction left unmatched. Germline V gene sequence: CDR1 WNHNN, CDR2 SYGVQD (reference sequence). The CDR3 is made up of 14 amino acids. This chain's CDR3 is CASSEGIAGEVQYF. The CDR3 DNA reads TGCGCCAGCAGTGAGGGGATAGCGGGAGAGGTGCAGTACTTC.

The genes are TRBV11-1 and TRBJ2-5; TRBD2 matches 12 bases. This CDR3 is 16 amino acids long. Trimming at V came to 5 bases and at J to 2 bases, leaving 6 bases not matched to a gene. Germline V gene lookup returns CDR1 SGHAT and CDR2 FQDESV (reference sequence). DNA of the CDR3: TGTGCCAGCAGCGTGGGGACTAGCGGGCTACAAGAGACCCAGTACTTC. Translated: CASSVGTSGLQETQYF.

This sequence joins TRBV29-1 and TRBJ2-1; D call uncertain. Germline V gene lookup returns CDR1 SQVTM and CDR2 ANQGSEA. CDR3 length: 11 residues. Trimming left V 3 bases short and J 10 bases short, with 10 bases between. CDR3 region: CSVELENEQFF. CDR3 DNA: TGCAGCGTTGAGCTGGAAAACGAGCAGTTCTTC.

The chain uses TRBV2 and TRBJ2-1; 9 bases are shared with TRBD2. From germline, CDR1 is SNHLY and CDR2 FYNNEI. The CDR3 contains 17 residues. The V segment lost 6 bases and the J segment 2 bases; nucleotides outside the gene matches: 11. DNA for the CDR3: TGTGCCAGCAGGGGAGCCTTAGCGGGGGCCGCCTACAATGAGCAGTTCTTC. This codes for CASRGALAGAAYNEQFF.

The rearrangement links TRBV20-1 to TRBJ1-6; TRBD1 might be the D (6 bases). The CDR3 runs to 15 residues. Trimming left V 1 base short and J 3 bases short, with 10 bases between. Germline V lookup: CDR1 DFQATT, CDR2 SNEGSKA (reference sequence). Here the CDR3 reads CSARGTESYNSPLHF. CDR3 coding DNA: TGCAGTGCTAGAGGGACAGAGAGCTATAATTCACCCCTCCACTTT.

The CDR3 loop reads CSALGGRAFETQYF. The CDR3 region has the DNA TGCAGTGCTCTAGGGGGGAGGGCATTTGAGACCCAGTACTTC. V and J are TRBV20-1 and TRBJ2-5; tentative D call: TRBD2 (7 bases). The germline V and J ends were trimmed by 5 bases and 5 bases, with 18 bases remaining between them. Germline loops: CDR1 DFQATT, CDR2 SNEGSKA (reference sequence). The CDR3 length is 14 residues.

The genes are TRBV20-1 and TRBJ2-1; D may be TRBD1 or TRBD2 (5 bases each). Per germline, CDR1 DFQATT and CDR2 SNEGSKA (reference sequence). The CDR3 length is 15 residues. V was clipped by 0 bases and J by 2 bases, with 11 bases between them. CDR3 DNA sequence: TGCAGTGCTAGAGATTTGGGGACCACCTACAATGAGCAGTTCTTC. Amino acid sequence: CSARDLGTTYNEQFF.

This clonotype was counted only a few times. The chain carries TRBV4-1 and TRBJ2-1; the match to TRBD1 covers 9 bases. Germline V gene lookup returns CDR1 MGHRA and CDR2 YSYEKL. The CDR3 covers 16 residues. J was trimmed by 10 bases and V by 0 bases; bases with no gene match: 10. The CDR3 sequence: CASSQDFRDRAYEQFF. The CDR3 DNA follows: TGCGCCAGCAGCCAAGATTTTCGGGACAGGGCCTACGAGCAGTTCTTC.

This sequence joins TRBV20-1 and TRBJ2-3, with D possibly being TRBD2 (6 bases). The germline V gene encodes CDR1 DFQATT and CDR2 SNEGSKA (reference sequence). V gave up 6 bases and J gave up 0 bases, with 16 bases separating them. CDR3 length: 15 residues. Here the CDR3 reads CSARSLAKSTDTQYF. The CDR3 DNA follows: TGCAGTGCGAGGAGCCTAGCGAAAAGCACAGATACGCAGTATTTT.

This clonotype was seen a few times. This chain connects TRBV7-4 to TRBJ2-5; 12 nucleotides align to TRBD2. The trim removed 5 bases at V and 0 bases at J, leaving 10 bases unmatched. In germline, CDR1 is SGHVT, CDR2 SQSDAQ. The CDR3 contains 18 residues. CDR3 in amino acids: CASSRVPRLAGDQETQYF. The CDR3 DNA follows: TGTGCCAGCAGCCGTGTGCCCAGACTAGCGGGGGACCAAGAGACCCAGTACTTC.

This clonotype has more than one count but fewer than ten. The J gene is TRBJ2-5, the V gene TRBV7-9; 10 positions agree with TRBD1. With the DNA end fitting TRBJ2-7 better, the J assignment may be wrong. The CDR3 sequence is 14 residues long. Germline V CDR1 and CDR2: SEHNR, FQNEAQ (reference sequence). CDR3 in DNA: TGTGCCAGCAGCCCCCGGGACAGGGGCCACGAGCAGTACTTC. Protein product: CASSPRDRGHEQYF.

The chain carries TRBV27 and TRBJ2-7, with D unclear. The J call is in doubt because the DNA end fits TRBJ2-5 better. Germline V CDR1 and CDR2: MNHEY, SMNVEV (reference sequence). The CDR3 runs to 13 residues. CDR3 in DNA: TGTGCCAGCAGCTCTCTCCTCGGGGAGACCCAGTACTTC. Translation: CASSSLLGETQYF.

This clonotype was picked up a small number of times. The chain carries TRBV12-3 or TRBV12-4 and TRBJ2-1; 8 nucleotides line up with TRBD1. V trimming: 1 base; J trimming: 10 bases; junction bases outside the gene matches: 6. This CDR3 has 14 residues. CDR3 DNA: TGTGCCAGCAGTTTAGGGGGACAGGTTGGGGAGCAGTTCTTC. Translated, it gives CASSLGGQVGEQFF.

This clonotype has a handful of counts. The chain employs TRBV30 and TRBJ1-2, with 8 nucleotides matching TRBD1. The J segment lost 7 bases and the V segment lost 3 bases, leaving 10 bases of the junction unmatched. Per the germline V gene, CDR1 is GTSNPN and CDR2 is SVGIG (reference sequence). CDR3 length: 14 amino acids. CDR3 in amino acids: CAWRWGQGAVGYTF. CDR3 nucleotides: TGTGCCTGGAGGTGGGGGCAGGGGGCAGTTGGCTACACCTTC.